What follows are 18 T cell receptor beta chains derived from one specimen sequenced in a study of cytomegalovirus exposure and HLA in healthy donors. The PCR made use of 60 Vbeta and 13 Jbeta primers. TCRdb's table, derived via immunoSEQ multiplex PCR, lists solely in-frame clones and lacks some. The table has about 170,000 clones, approximately 70% seen once. Sequenced input: PBMCs. The receptors stem from a man in his forties or fifties in good health and CMV-seropositive.

The chain joins TRBV7-2 to TRBJ2-3; tentatively, D is TRBD2 (7 bases). The V gene's germline CDR1 is SGHTA and CDR2 FQGNSA. Trimming stripped 2 bases from V and 2 bases from J, with 14 bases between. CDR3 size: 16 residues. The CDR3 nucleotides are TGTGCCAGCAGCTTATCAGGGAGGGGGACCACAGATACGCAGTATTTT. This codes for CASSLSGRGTTDTQYF.

The CDR3 spells CASSQSGTFSSYEQYF. CDR3 DNA: TGTGCCAGCAGCCAGTCCGGGACTTTCAGCTCCTACGAGCAGTACTTC. The chain carries TRBV5-8 and TRBJ2-7, with a possible D match to TRBD2 (6 bases). V was cut by 4 bases and J by 0 bases, with 17 bases left in between. CDR3 length: 16 amino acids. Germline CDR1 and CDR2: SGHTS and YDEGEE. Based on the CDR3 plus reference TRBV5-8 and TRBJ2-7, the full variable domain is EAGVTQSPTHLIKTRGQQATLRCSPISGHTSVYWYQQALGLGLQFLLWYDEGEERNRGNFPPRFSGRQFPNYSSELNVNALELEDSALYLCASSQSGTFSSYEQYFGPGTRLTVT.

The chain uses TRBV19 and TRBJ1-1; D call uncertain. This CDR3 contains 14 residues. With 0 bases removed from V and 7 bases from J, the gap between germline ends came to 12 bases. Looked up from germline, CDR1 is LNHDA and CDR2 is SQIVND (reference sequence). Written as DNA, the CDR3 is TGTGCCAGTAGTATAGATTTCCAATCGAGTGAAGCTTTCTTT. It is translated as CASSIDFQSSEAFF.

The CDR3 spells CASSPDRASTDTQYF. The CDR3 bases are TGTGCCAGCAGTCCCGACAGGGCTAGCACAGATACGCAGTATTTT. The rearrangement links TRBV27 to TRBJ2-3, with 7 bases fitting TRBD1. In germline, CDR1 is MNHEY, CDR2 SMNVEV (reference sequence). V lost 5 bases to trimming and J lost 0 bases; unmatched junction nucleotides: 5. The CDR3 extends over 15 amino acids.

The chain uses TRBV6-5 and TRBJ2-3, with 7 bases lining up with TRBD1. V lost 5 bases to trimming and J lost 1 base; unmatched junction nucleotides: 3. Germline assignment: CDR1 MNHEY and CDR2 SVGAGI. The CDR3 sequence is 14 residues long. The CDR3 sequence is CASSQGGRTDTQYF. CDR3 coding DNA: TGTGCCAGCAGTCAAGGGGGCCGCACAGATACGCAGTATTTT.

The chain is built from TRBV6-5 and TRBJ2-3; D not resolved. From germline, CDR1 is MNHEY and CDR2 SVGAGI. Trimming took 0 bases from V and 0 from J, leaving 10 bases between them. This CDR3 contains 16 residues. The CDR3 region is CASSYSVLTSTDTQYF. The CDR3 DNA sequence: TGTGCCAGCAGTTACTCTGTCCTTACTAGCACAGATACGCAGTATTTT.

This chain links TRBV7-2 with TRBJ1-2; a weak D match, TRBD1 (5 bases). CDR3 length: 13 amino acids. Trimming pared 5 bases from V and 4 bases from J, leaving 11 bases between. Germline values: CDR1 SGHTA, CDR2 FQGNSA. The CDR3 loop reads CASSVDSPYGYTF. The DNA for the CDR3 is TGTGCCAGCAGCGTAGACAGCCCCTATGGCTACACCTTC.

The chain combines TRBV7-9 with TRBJ2-1, with TRBD2 matching 9 bases. Per germline, CDR1 SEHNR and CDR2 FQNEAQ (reference sequence). Losses at the gene ends were 5 bases for V and 4 bases for J; bases not matched to a gene: 9. The CDR3 has 16 residues. For the CDR3, the DNA is TGTGCCAGCAGCCACCCTCCTAGCGGGGATTACAATGAGCAGTTCTTC. Translating gives CASSHPPSGDYNEQFF.

This clone was detected once. The gene calls are TRBV6-4 and TRBJ1-4; 7 positions agree with TRBD1. The CDR3 loop spans 13 amino acids. CDR1 is MRHNA, CDR2 SNTAGT, per germline. J was trimmed by 8 bases and V by 4 bases; bases with no gene match: 4. As DNA, the CDR3 is TGTGCCAGCAGTGGTCGACAGGGCGAAAAACTGTTTTTT. Translation: CASSGRQGEKLFF.

The table lists this clone with a count of one. The V and J genes are TRBV6-5 and TRBJ1-1, with a weak D call TRBD1 (6 bases). With 5 bases removed from V and 1 base from J, the gap between germline ends came to 11 bases. CDR1 is MNHEY, CDR2 SVGAGI, per germline. CDR3 length: 14 residues. Written as DNA, the CDR3 is TGTGCCAGCAGTCCGGGACAAACGAACACTGAAGCTTTCTTT. The encoded protein is CASSPGQTNTEAFF.

The chain couples TRBV4-3 to TRBJ2-7; 7 bases match TRBD2. This CDR3 is built from 15 residues. The trim removed 4 bases at V and 2 bases at J, leaving 8 bases unmatched. Germline V gene lookup returns CDR1 LGHNA and CDR2 YSLEER. The CDR3 here is CASSREARGAYEQYF. The DNA for the CDR3 is TGCGCCAGCAGCCGAGAGGCCCGGGGGGCCTACGAGCAGTACTTC.

This clone came up a few times. The sample contains more than one DNA sequence encoding this CDR3. The chain combines TRBV7-3 with TRBJ2-2; D is unclear. The V and J ends lost 3 bases and 0 bases respectively, with 8 bases between them. CDR1 is SGHTA, CDR2 FQGTGA, per germline. The CDR3 is 15 amino acids. The CDR3 nucleotides are TGTGCCAGCAGCTTGTTCACTTCGAACACCGGGGAGCTGTTTTTT. As protein: CASSLFTSNTGELFF.

The chain employs TRBV5-1 and TRBJ2-2, with 9 bases that match TRBD1. The CDR3 length is 15 residues. Unmatched junction bases numbered 5, after V lost 2 bases and J lost 6 bases. From germline, CDR1 is SGHRS and CDR2 YFSETQ. The CDR3 region is CASSLLQGAAGELFF. CDR3 coding DNA: TGCGCCAGCAGCTTACTACAGGGGGCGGCCGGGGAGCTGTTTTTT. The whole variable domain, remainder taken from reference TRBV5-1 and TRBJ2-2, is KAGVTQTPRYLIKTRGQQVTLSCSPISGHRSVSWYQQTPGQGLQFLFEYFSETQRNKGNFPGRFSGRQFSNSRSEMNVSTLELGDSALYLCASSLLQGAAGELFFGEGSRLTVL.

CDR3 protein: CASSGRGQGVRGYTF. CDR3 nucleotide sequence: TGTGCCAGCAGCGGGCGGGGACAGGGTGTTCGGGGCTACACCTTC. The chain carries TRBV7-9 and TRBJ1-2, with 9 bases fitting TRBD1. The germline V gene has CDR1 SEHNR and CDR2 FQNEAQ (reference sequence). V was clipped by 5 bases and J by 8 bases; unmatched bases: 12. The CDR3 consists of 15 residues.

This clone has more than one count but fewer than ten. The chain uses TRBV5-1 and TRBJ1-3; D possibly corresponds to TRBD1 (6 bases). V lost 1 base and J 2 bases, leaving 10 bases between the germline ends. This CDR3 comprises 15 residues. In germline, CDR1 is SGHRS, CDR2 YFSETQ. The CDR3 here is CASSLWGGAGNTIYF. CDR3 DNA sequence: TGCGCCAGCAGCTTGTGGGGGGGCGCTGGAAACACCATATATTTT.

The chain links TRBV7-2 to TRBJ2-2; 7 positions match TRBD1. Germline CDR1 reads SGHTA; CDR2 reads FQGNSA. Losses at the gene ends were 0 bases for V and 5 bases for J; bases not matched to a gene: 9. The CDR3 extends over 17 amino acids. Here the CDR3 DNA reads TGTGCCAGCAGCTTAGCAGGGGGCAGTATTTTGACCGGGGAGCTGTTTTTT. It specifies CASSLAGGSILTGELFF. The full variable domain, rest sourced from reference TRBV7-2 and TRBJ2-2, is GAGVSQSPSNKVTEKGKDVELRCDPISGHTALYWYRQSLGQGLEFLIYFQGNSAPDKSGLPSDRFSAERTGGSVSTLTIQRTQQEDSAVYLCASSLAGGSILTGELFFGEGSRLTVL.

J is TRBJ1-1 and V is TRBV5-5; D unresolved. Deletions cut 3 bases from V and 3 bases from J, with 12 bases between. The CDR3 is made up of 14 amino acids. In germline, CDR1 is SGHKS, CDR2 YYEKEE (reference sequence). Here the CDR3 reads CASSSYKLDTEAFF. CDR3 DNA sequence: TGTGCCAGCAGCTCATATAAACTGGACACTGAAGCTTTCTTT.

This clone has more than one count but fewer than ten. The gene calls are TRBV6-5 and TRBJ2-2; weak D call: TRBD1 (6 bases). With 5 bases removed from V and 3 bases from J, the gap between germline ends came to 10 bases. The V gene's germline CDR1 is MNHEY and CDR2 SVGAGI. The CDR3 is 14 amino acids. CDR3 nucleotides: TGTGCCAGCAGTCCGGACAGTCACACCGGGGAGCTGTTTTTT. The encoded protein is CASSPDSHTGELFF.